The source of this TCR beta chain is a study of response to subunit inactivated influenza vaccine. Study conclusions and caveats: A suggestion made by the authors is that each seasonal influenza vaccination recruits few new T cells.

This clonotype was recorded a few times. Antigen specificity is unknown. A single record per CDR3 protein comes from TCRdb applying MiXCR to the RT-PCR reads. This sample yields about half a million distinct CDR3 sequences, of which about 25% are seen a single time; about 1.9% belongs to the top ten. Losses at the gene ends were 6 bases for V and 1 base for J; bases not matched to a gene: 8. CDR3 size: 15 residues. The sequence was collected from a man aged 45 to 65 who received an inactivated influenza vaccine. The chain couples TRBV12-3 or TRBV12-4 to TRBJ2-5, with TRBD2 matching over 7 bases. The specimen was CD4+ T cells sorted from PBMCs, collected 4 to 6 days after vaccination. This chain's CDR3 is CASSRSGASQETQYF. As DNA, the CDR3 is TGTGCCAGCAGCCGGAGCGGGGCAAGCCAAGAGACCCAGTACTTC.